These 7 T cell receptor beta chains were sequenced from one sample in a study of memory CD4+ T cells and cytomegalovirus serostatus. The sort gate was single viable CD3+CD4+CD8-CD45RO+ cells for memory CD4+ T cells. The table came from immunoSEQ multiplex PCR; TCRdb's copy has only in-frame clones and leaves some out. The sample records about 61,000 clones, around 83% being singletons. The sequenced material came from memory CD4+ T cells from blood. The receptors derive from an adult in good health and CMV-seronegative.

CDR3 sequence reads: CASKDRANYGYTF. The CDR3 region has the DNA TGTGCCAGCAAGGACCGAGCTAACTATGGCTACACCTTC. The J gene is TRBJ1-2, the V gene TRBV6-1; D remains unclear. Looked up from germline, CDR1 is MNHNS and CDR2 is SASEGT. Trimming removed 7 bases from V and 0 bases from J, with 9 bases in between. This CDR3 contains 13 residues.

The V gene is TRBV10-1, the J gene TRBJ2-1, with D tentatively TRBD2 (6 bases). The germline CDR1 and CDR2 sequences are WNHNN and SYGVQD (reference sequence). The CDR3 consists of 14 residues. V lost 6 bases to trimming and J lost 7 bases, with 16 bases between them. The CDR3 loop reads CASRGDPGRNEQFF. The CDR3, as DNA: TGCGCCAGCAGGGGGGATCCAGGGAGGAATGAGCAGTTCTTC.

The CDR3 protein is CASSLEMDSHSGNTIYF. The CDR3 DNA reads as TGTGCCAGCAGCTTGGAAATGGACAGCCACTCTGGAAACACCATATATTTT. The V call is TRBV5-6, the J call TRBJ1-3; tentative D call: TRBD1 (6 bases). The V end was cut by 0 bases, the J end by 0 bases, with 13 bases between. CDR1 SGHDT and CDR2 YYEEEE come from the germline V gene. The CDR3 has 17 residues.

The chain combines TRBV4-2 with TRBJ1-2, with 9 bases identical to TRBD1. Germline V gene sequence: CDR1 LGHNA, CDR2 YNFKEQ. The CDR3 extends over 15 amino acids. J gave up 6 bases and V 4 bases, and 9 bases lay outside the gene matches. The CDR3 region is CASSRKPGQGNGYTF. CDR3 nucleotides: TGTGCCAGCAGCCGCAAACCGGGACAGGGAAATGGCTACACCTTC.

The chain employs TRBV9 and TRBJ1-1; D not certain. CDR3 size: 15 residues. V shed 4 bases and J shed 4 bases, with 17 bases lying between them. Per the germline V gene, CDR1 is SGDLS and CDR2 is YYNGEE. The CDR3 region has the DNA TGTGCCAGCAGCTTATCGCCAGAGGGTGGCACTGAAGCTTTCTTT. Residues: CASSLSPEGGTEAFF.

V gene TRBV5-1 combines with J gene TRBJ1-6; 8 bases fit TRBD1. J gave up 10 bases and V 3 bases, and 6 bases lay outside the gene matches. CDR1 and CDR2 (germline): SGHRS, YFSETQ. The CDR3 has 14 residues. In DNA, the CDR3 is TGCGCCAGCAGCTCCGACAGGGGAAGGTCACCCCTCCACTTT. Translation gives CASSSDRGRSPLHF.

V usage is TRBV11-2 and J usage is TRBJ2-3; no reliable D call. The CDR3 length is 12 residues. Trimming shortened V by 5 bases and J by 0 bases, and 3 bases separated the two germline ends. Germline assignment: CDR1 SGHAT and CDR2 FQNNGV. CDR3 residues: CASSPSTDTQYF. The CDR3 DNA sequence: TGTGCCAGCAGCCCCAGCACAGATACGCAGTATTTT.